Listed below are T cell receptor beta chains from one sample, sequenced in a study of blood T cell repertoires in COVID-19. Using immunoSEQ multiplex PCR, the repertoire was profiled, and TCRdb retains in-frame clones only, with some absent. The sample carries over 110,000 clones, roughly 88% recorded once. Material for sequencing was peripheral blood. These receptor sequences come from a man aged 55-75 years with active or convalescent COVID-19. The CDR3 runs from the conserved cysteine through the conserved F or W. D genes are given only for firm matches. Where a row states a size, it is once, few, many or the class of an expanded clone; other rows omit it.

CDR3 DNA	CDR3 protein	clone size	J gene	D gene	V gene
TGTGCCAGCAATGGGGCAGGGGGCGCTGGCTACACCTTC	CASNGAGGAGYTF	once	TRBJ1-2	TRBD1	TRBV9
TGTGCCAGCAGCGTGACAGGGGACGGCTACACCTTC	CASSVTGDGYTF	once	TRBJ1-2	TRBD1	TRBV9
TGTGCCTGGAGTCGGCAGGGTAATGAAAAACTGTTTTTT	CAWSRQGNEKLFF	NA	TRBJ1-4	NA	TRBV30
TGTGCCAGCAGCTTGGGTGGCCCCCCCTCCAGGAACACTGAAGCTTTCTTT	CASSLGGPPSRNTEAFF	NA	TRBJ1-1	NA	TRBV5-5
TGCGCCAGCAGCCAAGATCAGTCAGGGGGTACCTATGGCTACACCTTC	CASSQDQSGGTYGYTF	NA	TRBJ1-2	TRBD1	TRBV4-3
TGCGCCAGCAGCCAAGGAGACAGGGGAATCGATGGCTACACCTTC	CASSQGDRGIDGYTF	few	TRBJ1-2	TRBD1	TRBV4-1
TGTGCCAGCAGTGAAATGGGGGGAAATCAGCCCCAGCATTTT	CASSEMGGNQPQHF	NA	TRBJ1-5	NA	TRBV2
TGTGCCAGCAGTGCACCAGTACACCCCAATGAGCAGTTCTTC	CASSAPVHPNEQFF	NA	TRBJ2-1	NA	TRBV7-9
TGCGCCAGCAGCCATCCGGGACAGCCCTATGGCTACACCTTC	CASSHPGQPYGYTF	NA	TRBJ1-2	TRBD1	TRBV4-1
TGTGCCAGTAGTGCGCCGGGACAGTCGAACACTGAAGCTTTCTTT	CASSAPGQSNTEAFF	NA	TRBJ1-1	TRBD1	TRBV19
TGTGCCAGCAGCTTAGCCGGCAGGGGAGAGACCCAGTACTTC	CASSLAGRGETQYF	once	TRBJ2-5	NA	TRBV7-7
TGTGCCAGCAGCTTGCAGTCTCCGTACACTGAAGCTTTCTTT	CASSLQSPYTEAFF	NA	TRBJ1-1	NA	TRBV7-2
TGCGCCAGCAGCCAAGATATTGGGAGGCACACTGAAGCTTTCTTT	CASSQDIGRHTEAFF	NA	TRBJ1-1	NA	TRBV4-3
TGTGCCAGCAGCCATGACAGGTATGGCTACACCTTC	CASSHDRYGYTF	few	TRBJ1-2	NA	TRBV7-2
TGTGCCAGCAGCCCACGGCGGGTGGCTAGCACAGATACGCAGTATTTT	CASSPRRVASTDTQYF	NA	TRBJ2-3	NA	TRBV11-3
TGTGCCAGCAGCGTAGAGGGACAGCCTAATCAGCCCCAGCATTTT	CASSVEGQPNQPQHF	NA	TRBJ1-5	TRBD1	TRBV9
TGTGCCAGCAGTTTATCAGGGGAAGAGACCCAGTACTTC	CASSLSGEETQYF	NA	TRBJ2-5	NA	TRBV27
TGTGCCTGGACTCAGGGGGACTTCTACGAGCAGTACTTC	CAWTQGDFYEQYF	NA	TRBJ2-7	NA	TRBV30